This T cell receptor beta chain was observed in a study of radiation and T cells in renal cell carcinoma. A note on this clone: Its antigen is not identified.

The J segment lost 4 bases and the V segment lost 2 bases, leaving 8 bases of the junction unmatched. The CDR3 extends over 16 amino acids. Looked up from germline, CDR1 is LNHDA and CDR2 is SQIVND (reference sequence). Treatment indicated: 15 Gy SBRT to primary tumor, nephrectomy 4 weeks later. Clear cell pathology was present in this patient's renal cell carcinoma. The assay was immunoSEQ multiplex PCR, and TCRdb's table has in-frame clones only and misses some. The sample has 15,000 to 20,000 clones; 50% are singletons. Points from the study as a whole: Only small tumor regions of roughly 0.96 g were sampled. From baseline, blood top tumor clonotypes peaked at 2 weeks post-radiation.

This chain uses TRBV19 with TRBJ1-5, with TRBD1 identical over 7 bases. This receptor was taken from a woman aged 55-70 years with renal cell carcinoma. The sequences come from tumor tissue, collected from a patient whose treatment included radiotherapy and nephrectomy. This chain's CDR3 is CASSIKPTGQNQPQHF. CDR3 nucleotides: TGTGCCAGTAGTATAAAACCGACAGGGCAGAATCAGCCCCAGCATTTT.